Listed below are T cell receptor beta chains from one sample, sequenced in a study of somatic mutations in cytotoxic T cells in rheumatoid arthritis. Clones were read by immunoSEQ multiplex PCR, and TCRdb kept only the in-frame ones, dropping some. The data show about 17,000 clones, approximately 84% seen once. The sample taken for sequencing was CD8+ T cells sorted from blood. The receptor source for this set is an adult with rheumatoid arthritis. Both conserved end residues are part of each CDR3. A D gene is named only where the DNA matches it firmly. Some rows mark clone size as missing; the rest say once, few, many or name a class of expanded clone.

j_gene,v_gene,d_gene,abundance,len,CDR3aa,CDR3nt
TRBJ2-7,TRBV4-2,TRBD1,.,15,CASSPRDRDKDEQYF,TGTGCCAGCAGCCCAAGGGACAGGGACAAGGACGAGCAGTACTTC
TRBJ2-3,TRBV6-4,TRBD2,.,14,CASSAREGTDTQYF,TGTGCCAGCAGTGCACGGGAGGGGACAGATACGCAGTATTTT
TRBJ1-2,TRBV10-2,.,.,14,CASSESILVDGYTF,TGCGCCAGCAGTGAATCGATCCTGGTTGATGGCTACACCTTC
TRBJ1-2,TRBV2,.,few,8,CASTGYTF,TGTGCCAGCACAGGCTACACCTTC
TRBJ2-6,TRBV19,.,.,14,CASSGDSGANVLTF,TGTGCCAGTAGTGGGGATTCTGGGGCCAACGTCCTGACTTTC
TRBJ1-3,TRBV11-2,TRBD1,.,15,CASSSGQGPGNTIYF,TGTGCCAGCAGCTCGGGACAGGGTCCAGGAAACACCATATATTTT
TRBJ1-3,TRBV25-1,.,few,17,CASSASTGLLSGNTIYF,TGTGCCAGCAGTGCATCTACAGGGCTCCTCTCTGGAAACACCATATATTTT
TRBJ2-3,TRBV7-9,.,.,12,CASSSHTDTQYF,TGTGCCAGCAGCTCCCACACAGATACGCAGTATTTT
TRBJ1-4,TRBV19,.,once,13,CASRGEFGEKLFF,TGTGCCAGTAGGGGGGAATTTGGTGAAAAACTGTTTTTT
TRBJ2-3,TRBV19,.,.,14,CASSEGFRTDTQYF,TGTGCCAGTAGTGAGGGGTTTCGAACAGATACGCAGTATTTT
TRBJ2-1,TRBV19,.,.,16,CASSTLRGSSYNEQFF,TGTGCCAGTAGTACGCTACGGGGGAGCTCCTACAATGAGCAGTTCTTC
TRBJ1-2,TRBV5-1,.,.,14,CASSLEDETAGYTF,TGCGCCAGCAGCTTGGAAGATGAGACAGCCGGCTACACCTTC
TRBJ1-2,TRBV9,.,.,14,CASSVAGTHYGYTF,TGTGCCAGCAGCGTAGCCGGGACCCACTATGGCTACACCTTC
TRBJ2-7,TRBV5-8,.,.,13,CASSLTGLGEQYF,TGTGCCAGCAGCTTAACCGGACTCGGGGAGCAGTACTTC
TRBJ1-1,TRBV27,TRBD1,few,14,CASSPGTANTEAFF,TGTGCCAGCAGCCCTGGGACAGCGAACACTGAAGCTTTCTTT
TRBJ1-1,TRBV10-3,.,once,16,CAISSSPQGRDTEAFF,TGTGCCATCAGTTCGTCCCCTCAGGGGAGGGACACTGAAGCTTTCTTT
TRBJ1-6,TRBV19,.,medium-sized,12,CASSIGGSPLHF,TGTGCCAGTAGTATAGGAGGTTCACCCCTCCACTTT
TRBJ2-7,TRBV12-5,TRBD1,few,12,CASGSRGYEQYF,TGTGCTAGTGGTAGCAGGGGGTACGAGCAGTACTTC
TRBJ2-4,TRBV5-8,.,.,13,CATESWDHFIQYF,TGTGCCACCGAATCATGGGACCACTTCATTCAGTACTTC
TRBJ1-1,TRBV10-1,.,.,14,CASSERTRDTEAFF,TGCGCCAGCAGTGAAAGGACAAGGGACACTGAAGCTTTCTTT
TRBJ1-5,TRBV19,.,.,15,CASSMWAVSNQPQHF,TGTGCCAGTAGTATGTGGGCAGTTAGCAATCAGCCCCAGCATTTT
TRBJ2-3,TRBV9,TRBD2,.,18,CASSVDTGLAGVGDTQYF,TGTGCCAGCAGCGTAGATACCGGACTAGCGGGAGTTGGAGATACGCAGTATTTT
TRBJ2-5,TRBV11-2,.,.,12,CASSELGETQYF,TGTGCCAGCAGCGAGCTAGGAGAGACCCAGTACTTC
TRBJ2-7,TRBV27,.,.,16,CASSPGVGLSVYEQYF,TGTGCCAGCAGCCCCGGGGTCGGGCTGAGTGTCTACGAGCAGTACTTC
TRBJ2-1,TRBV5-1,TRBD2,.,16,CASSSGLAGGDNEQFF,TGCGCCAGCAGCTCGGGACTAGCGGGAGGGGACAATGAGCAGTTCTTC
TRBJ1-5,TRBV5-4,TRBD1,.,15,CAFSPGQGSNQPQHF,TGTGCCTTCTCCCCGGGACAGGGGAGCAATCAGCCCCAGCATTTT
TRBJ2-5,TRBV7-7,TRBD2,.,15,CASSASGLAQETQYF,TGTGCTAGCAGCGCCTCAGGACTAGCACAAGAGACCCAGTACTTC